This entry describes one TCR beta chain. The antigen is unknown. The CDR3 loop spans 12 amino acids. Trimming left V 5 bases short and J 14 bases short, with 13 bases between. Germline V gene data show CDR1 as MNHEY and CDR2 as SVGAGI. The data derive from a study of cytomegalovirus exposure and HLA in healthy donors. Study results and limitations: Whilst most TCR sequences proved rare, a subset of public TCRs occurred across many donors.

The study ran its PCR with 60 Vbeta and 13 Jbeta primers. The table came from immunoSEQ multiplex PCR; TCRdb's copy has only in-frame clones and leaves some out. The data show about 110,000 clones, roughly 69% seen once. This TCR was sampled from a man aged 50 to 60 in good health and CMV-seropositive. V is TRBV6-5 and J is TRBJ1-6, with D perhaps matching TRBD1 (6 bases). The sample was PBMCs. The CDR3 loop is CASSQTGRSLHF. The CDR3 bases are TGTGCCAGCAGTCAGACAGGAAGATCCCTCCACTTT.